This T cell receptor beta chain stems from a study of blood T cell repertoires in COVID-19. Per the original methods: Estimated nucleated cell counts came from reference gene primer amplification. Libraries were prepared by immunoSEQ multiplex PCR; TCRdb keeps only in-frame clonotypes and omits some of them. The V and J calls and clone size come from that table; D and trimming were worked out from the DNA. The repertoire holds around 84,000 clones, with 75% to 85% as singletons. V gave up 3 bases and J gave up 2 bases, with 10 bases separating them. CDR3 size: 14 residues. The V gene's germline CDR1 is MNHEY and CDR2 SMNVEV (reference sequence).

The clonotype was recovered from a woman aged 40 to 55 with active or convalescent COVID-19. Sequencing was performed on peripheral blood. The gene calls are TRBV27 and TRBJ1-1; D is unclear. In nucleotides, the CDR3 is TGTGCCAGCAGTTTTTTGGGCTTTAACACTGAAGCTTTCTTT. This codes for CASSFLGFNTEAFF.